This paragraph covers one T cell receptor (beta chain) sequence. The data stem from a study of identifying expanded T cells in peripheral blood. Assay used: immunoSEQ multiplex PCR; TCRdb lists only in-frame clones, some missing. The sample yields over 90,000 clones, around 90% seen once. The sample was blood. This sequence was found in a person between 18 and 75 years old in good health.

This CDR3 reads CASKREYSNQPQHF. The DNA of the CDR3 is TGTGCCAGCAAGAGGGAGTATAGCAATCAGCCCCAGCATTTT. J is TRBJ1-5 and V is TRBV19, with D unresolved. The V end was cut by 9 bases, the J end by 0 bases, with 12 bases between. From germline, CDR1 is LNHDA and CDR2 SQIVND (reference sequence). The CDR3 totals 14 residues.